This TCR beta chain was sequenced for a study of cytotoxic CD8 clonotypes in ibrutinib-treated CLL. Findings and caveats of the study: Baseline clonality, higher than in age-matched healthy donors, tracked circulating CD8+ T-cell counts.

Depth targeted 1 in 200,000 to 1 in 1 million T cells, averaging around 10x coverage per clonotype. Method: immunoSEQ multiplex PCR; TCRdb's copy keeps in-frame clones and lacks some. The data show under 200,000 clones, more than 65% seen once. V was cut by 1 base and J by 5 bases, with 11 bases left in between. The germline CDR1 and CDR2 sequences are MNHNS and SASEGT. The CDR3 loop spans 14 amino acids. About this clone itself: The antigen remains undetermined.

The sequence was collected from a human donor with chronic lymphocytic leukemia. The rearrangement uses TRBV6-1 and TRBJ1-2; D perhaps matches TRBD1 (5 bases). This specimen was PBMCs, taken after 12 months of ibrutinib treatment. CDR3 sequence: CASSEGGVWYGYTF. DNA of the CDR3: TGTGCCAGCAGTGAAGGGGGGGTTTGGTATGGCTACACCTTC.